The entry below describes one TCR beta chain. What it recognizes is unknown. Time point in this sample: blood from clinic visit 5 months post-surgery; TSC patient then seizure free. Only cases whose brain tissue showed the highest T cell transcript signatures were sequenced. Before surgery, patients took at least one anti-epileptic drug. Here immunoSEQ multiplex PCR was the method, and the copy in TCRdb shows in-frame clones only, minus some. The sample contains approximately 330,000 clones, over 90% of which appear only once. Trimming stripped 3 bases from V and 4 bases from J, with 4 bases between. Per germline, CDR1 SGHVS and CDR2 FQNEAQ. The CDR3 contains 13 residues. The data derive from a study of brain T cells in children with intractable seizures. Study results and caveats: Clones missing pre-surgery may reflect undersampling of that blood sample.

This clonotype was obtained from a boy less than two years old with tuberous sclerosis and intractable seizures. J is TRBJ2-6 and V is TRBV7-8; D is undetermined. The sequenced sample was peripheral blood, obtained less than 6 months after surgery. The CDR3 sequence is CASSFKGANVLTF. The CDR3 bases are TGTGCCAGCAGCTTCAAGGGGGCCAACGTCCTGACTTTC.